This T cell receptor beta chain comes out of a study of tumor and adjacent non-tumor tissue in lung cancer. At the level of the study: Samples averaged roughly 4 million productive TCRbeta reads each. Study results and caveats: Tumor tissue had significantly higher TCR diversity than normal lung. In normal lung, the top 100 clones were significantly more dominant than in tumor.

A modified ARM-PCR protocol with three rounds of nested PCR amplified TCRbeta. TCRdb re-called the multiplex PCR reads through MiXCR, storing one row per CDR3 protein. The data contain approximately 100,000 distinct CDR3 sequences, about 60% of them singletons. The CDR3 extends over 17 amino acids. The V segment lost 4 bases and the J segment 6 bases; nucleotides outside the gene matches: 9. Germline loops: CDR1 SGHNT, CDR2 YENEEA. RNA was extracted from bulk tissue without any cell sorting. The normal lung tissue was taken more than 3 cm from the tumor edge. This clonotype was seen at least ten times. Its antigen is not identified.

Sequenced input: distant non-tumor lung tissue. The sequence derives from a man aged 30 to 45 with non-small cell lung cancer. The chain uses TRBV11-3 and TRBJ2-1; 13 positions agree with TRBD2. DNA for the CDR3: TGTGCCAGCAGCTCACTAGCGGGAGGGGCTCTATTCAATGAGCAGTTCTTC. Its translation is CASSSLAGGALFNEQFF.